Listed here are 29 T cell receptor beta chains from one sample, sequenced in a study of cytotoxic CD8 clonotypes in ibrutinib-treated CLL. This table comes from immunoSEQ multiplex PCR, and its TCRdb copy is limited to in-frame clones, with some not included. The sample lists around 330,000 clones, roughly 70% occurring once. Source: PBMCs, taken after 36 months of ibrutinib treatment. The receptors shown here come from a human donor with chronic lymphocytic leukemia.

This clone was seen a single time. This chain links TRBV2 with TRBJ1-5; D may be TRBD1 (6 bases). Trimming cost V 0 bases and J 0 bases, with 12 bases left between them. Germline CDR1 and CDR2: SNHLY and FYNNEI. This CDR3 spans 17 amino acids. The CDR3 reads CASSEAGTHYSNQPQHF. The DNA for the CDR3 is TGTGCCAGCAGTGAAGCCGGGACACATTATAGCAATCAGCCCCAGCATTTT.

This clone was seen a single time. DNA of the CDR3: TGTGCCAGCAGCCAGCTAGGGCCCGGAAACACCATATATTTT. Residues: CASSQLGPGNTIYF. The V call is TRBV14, the J call TRBJ1-3, with D unclear. CDR1 and CDR2 from the germline V gene are SGHDN and FVKESK. CDR3 size: 14 residues. The germline V and J ends were trimmed by 3 bases and 4 bases, with 10 bases remaining between them.

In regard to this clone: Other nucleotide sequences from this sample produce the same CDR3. CDR3 sequence: CSASDSYEQYF. CDR3 coding DNA: TGCAGTGCTAGCGACTCCTACGAGCAGTACTTC. The gene calls are TRBV20-1 and TRBJ2-7; D unresolved. Germline V lookup: CDR1 DFQATT, CDR2 SNEGSKA (reference sequence). The CDR3 consists of 11 residues. V dropped 3 bases and J dropped 0 bases, with 3 bases sitting between them.

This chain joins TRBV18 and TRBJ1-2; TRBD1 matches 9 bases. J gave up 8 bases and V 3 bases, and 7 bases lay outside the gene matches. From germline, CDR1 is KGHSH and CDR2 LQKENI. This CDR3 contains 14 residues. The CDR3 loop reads CASSPLTGGAGYTF. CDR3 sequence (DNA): TGTGCCAGCTCACCGCTCACAGGGGGCGCCGGCTACACCTTC.

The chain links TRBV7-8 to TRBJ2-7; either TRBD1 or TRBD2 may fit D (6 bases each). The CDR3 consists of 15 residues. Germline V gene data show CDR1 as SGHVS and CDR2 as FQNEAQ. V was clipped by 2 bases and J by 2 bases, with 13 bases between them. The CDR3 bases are TGTGCCAGCAGCTTAAATTTGGGGGGCCCCTACGAGCAGTACTTC. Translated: CASSLNLGGPYEQYF.

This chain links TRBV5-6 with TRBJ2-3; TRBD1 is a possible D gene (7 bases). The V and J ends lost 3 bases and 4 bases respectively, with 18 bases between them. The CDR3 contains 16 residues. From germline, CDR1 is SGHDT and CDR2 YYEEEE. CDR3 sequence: CASSSPSGGRADTQYF. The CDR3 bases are TGTGCCAGCAGCTCGCCCTCAGGGGGGCGCGCAGATACGCAGTATTTT.

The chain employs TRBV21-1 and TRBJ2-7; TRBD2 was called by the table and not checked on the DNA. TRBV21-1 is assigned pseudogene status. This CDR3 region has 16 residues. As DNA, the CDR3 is TGTGCCAGCAGCAAGCGGCGGGAGAAGTGGGGACACGAGCAGTACTTC. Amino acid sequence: CASSKRREKWGHEQYF.

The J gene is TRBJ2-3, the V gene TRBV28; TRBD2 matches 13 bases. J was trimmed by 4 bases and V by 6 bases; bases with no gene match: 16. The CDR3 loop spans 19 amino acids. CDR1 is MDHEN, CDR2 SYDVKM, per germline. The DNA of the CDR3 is TGTGCCAGCAGCCGACCCGGACTAGCGGGAGCAAGGGGCGCAGATACGCAGTATTTT. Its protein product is CASSRPGLAGARGADTQYF. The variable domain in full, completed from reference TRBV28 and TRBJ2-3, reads DVKVTQSSRYLVKRTGEKVFLECVQDMDHENMFWYRQDPGLGLRLIYFSYDVKMKEKGDIPEGYSVSREKKERFSLILESASTNQTSMYLCASSRPGLAGARGADTQYFGPGTRLTVL.

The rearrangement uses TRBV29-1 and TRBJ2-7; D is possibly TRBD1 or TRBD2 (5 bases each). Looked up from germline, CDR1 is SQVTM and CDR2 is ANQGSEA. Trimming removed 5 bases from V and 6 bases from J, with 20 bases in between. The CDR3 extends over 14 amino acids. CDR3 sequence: CSVLGRLPTGEQYF. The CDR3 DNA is TGCAGCGTTTTGGGACGGCTACCTACGGGCGAGCAGTACTTC.

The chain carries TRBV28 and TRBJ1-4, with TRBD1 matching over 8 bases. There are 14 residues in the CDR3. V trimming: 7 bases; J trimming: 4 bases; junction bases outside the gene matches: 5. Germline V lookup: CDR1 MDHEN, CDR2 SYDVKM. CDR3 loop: CASKQGGLNEKLFF. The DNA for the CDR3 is TGTGCCAGCAAACAGGGGGGGCTTAATGAAAAACTGTTTTTT.

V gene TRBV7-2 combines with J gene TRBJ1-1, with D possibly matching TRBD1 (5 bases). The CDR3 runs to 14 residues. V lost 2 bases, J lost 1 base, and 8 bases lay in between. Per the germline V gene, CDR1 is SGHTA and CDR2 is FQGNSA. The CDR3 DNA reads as TGTGCCAGCAGCTTACTGGGGACGAACACTGAAGCTTTCTTT. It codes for CASSLLGTNTEAFF.

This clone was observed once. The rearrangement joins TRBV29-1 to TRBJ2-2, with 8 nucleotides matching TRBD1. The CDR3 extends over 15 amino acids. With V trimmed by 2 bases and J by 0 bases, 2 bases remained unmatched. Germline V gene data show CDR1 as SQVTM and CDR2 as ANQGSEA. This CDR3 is CSVEQGATNTGELFF. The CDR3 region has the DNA TGCAGCGTTGAACAGGGGGCTACGAACACCGGGGAGCTGTTTTTT.

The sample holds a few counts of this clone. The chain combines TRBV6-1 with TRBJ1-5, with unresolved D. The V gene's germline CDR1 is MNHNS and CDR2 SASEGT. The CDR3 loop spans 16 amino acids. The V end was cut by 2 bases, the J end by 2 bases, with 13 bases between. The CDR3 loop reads CASSEPSGGGNQPQHF. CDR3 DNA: TGTGCCAGCAGTGAACCTTCGGGTGGAGGCAATCAGCCCCAGCATTTT.

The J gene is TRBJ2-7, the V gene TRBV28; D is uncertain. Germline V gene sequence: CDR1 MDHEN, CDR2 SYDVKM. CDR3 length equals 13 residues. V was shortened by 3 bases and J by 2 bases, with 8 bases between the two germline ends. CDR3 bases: TGTGCCAGCAGTTTTCGGGTTACCTACGAGCAGTACTTC. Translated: CASSFRVTYEQYF.

CDR3 amino acids: CSVDQGVRETQYF. CDR3 sequence (DNA): TGCAGCGTTGATCAGGGCGTTAGAGAGACCCAGTACTTC. The V gene is TRBV29-1, the J gene TRBJ2-5; TRBD1 might be the D (5 bases). V was pared by 3 bases and J by 4 bases, with 12 bases between. The CDR3 is 13 amino acids. Germline-derived CDR1 and CDR2 are SQVTM and ANQGSEA. Combining the CDR3 with reference TRBV29-1 and TRBJ2-5 gives the whole variable domain SAVISQKPSRDICQRGTSLTIQCQVDSQVTMMFWYRQQPGQSLTLIATANQGSEATYESGFVIDKFPISRPNLTFSTLTVSNMSPEDSSIYLCSVDQGVRETQYFGPGTRLLVL.

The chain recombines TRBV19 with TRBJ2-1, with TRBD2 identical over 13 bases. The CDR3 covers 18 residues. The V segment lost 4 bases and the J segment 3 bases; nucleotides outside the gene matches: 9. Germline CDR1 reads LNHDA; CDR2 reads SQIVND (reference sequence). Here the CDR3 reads CASSRLAGGSRIYNEQFF. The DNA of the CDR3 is TGTGCCAGTAGTAGACTAGCGGGAGGATCAAGGATCTACAATGAGCAGTTCTTC.

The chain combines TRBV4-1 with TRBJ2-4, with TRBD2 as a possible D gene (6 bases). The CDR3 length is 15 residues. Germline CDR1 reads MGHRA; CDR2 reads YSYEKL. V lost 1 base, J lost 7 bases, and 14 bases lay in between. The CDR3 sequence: CASSQGRGNWNIQYF. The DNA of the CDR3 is TGCGCCAGCAGCCAAGGCCGGGGGAATTGGAACATTCAGTACTTC.

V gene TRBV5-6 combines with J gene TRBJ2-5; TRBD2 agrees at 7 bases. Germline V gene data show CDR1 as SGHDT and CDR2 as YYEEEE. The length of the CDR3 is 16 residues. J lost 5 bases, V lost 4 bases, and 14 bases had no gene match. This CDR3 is CASSLLLRGEVETQYF. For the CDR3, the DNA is TGTGCCAGCAGCCTCCTACTCCGGGGGGAAGTGGAGACCCAGTACTTC. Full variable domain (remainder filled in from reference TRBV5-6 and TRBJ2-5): DAGVTQSPTHLIKTRGQQVTLRCSPKSGHDTVSWYQQALGQGPQFIFQYYEEEERQRGNFPDRFSGHQFPNYSSELNVNALLLGDSALYLCASSLLLRGEVETQYFGPGTRLLVL.

The CDR3 coding sequence is TGCAGCGCCACTCCCGGGGGGCCCCTTGACGAGCAGTACTTC. This sequence encodes CSATPGGPLDEQYF. The genes are TRBV29-1 and TRBJ2-7; D might be TRBD2 (7 bases). This CDR3 contains 14 residues. V lost 7 bases to trimming and J lost 5 bases, with 21 bases between them. Germline V gene sequence: CDR1 SQVTM, CDR2 ANQGSEA.

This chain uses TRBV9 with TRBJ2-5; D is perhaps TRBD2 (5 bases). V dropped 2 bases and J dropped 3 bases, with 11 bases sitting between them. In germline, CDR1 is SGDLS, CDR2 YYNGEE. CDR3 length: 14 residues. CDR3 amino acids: CASSVWTGEETQYF. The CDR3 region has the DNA TGTGCCAGCAGCGTTTGGACCGGGGAAGAGACCCAGTACTTC.

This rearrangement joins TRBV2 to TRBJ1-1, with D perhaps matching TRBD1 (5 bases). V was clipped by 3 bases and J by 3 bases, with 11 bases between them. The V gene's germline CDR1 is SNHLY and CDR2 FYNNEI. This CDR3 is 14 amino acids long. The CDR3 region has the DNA TGTGCCAGCAGTGAGCGGACGGGGGACACTGAAGCTTTCTTT. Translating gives CASSERTGDTEAFF.

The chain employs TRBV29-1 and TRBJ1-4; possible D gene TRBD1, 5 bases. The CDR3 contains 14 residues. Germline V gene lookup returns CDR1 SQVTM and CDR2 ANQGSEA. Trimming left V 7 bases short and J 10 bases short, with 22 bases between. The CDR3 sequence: CSANEGRTRGKLFF. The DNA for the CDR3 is TGCAGCGCAAACGAGGGGCGGACTAGGGGAAAACTGTTTTTT.

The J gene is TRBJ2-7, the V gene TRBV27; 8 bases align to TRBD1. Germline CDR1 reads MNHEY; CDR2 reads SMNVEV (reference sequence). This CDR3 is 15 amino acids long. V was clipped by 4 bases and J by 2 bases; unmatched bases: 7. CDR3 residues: CASSSRQGWTYEQYF. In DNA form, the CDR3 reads TGTGCCAGCAGTTCTCGACAGGGGTGGACCTACGAGCAGTACTTC.

DNA for the CDR3: TGTGCCAGCAGCTTATTCTTGGTGGATGAGCAGTTCTTC. Amino acids: CASSLFLVDEQFF. V gene TRBV7-9 combines with J gene TRBJ2-1; D is ambiguous. Trimming shortened V by 2 bases and J by 8 bases, and 10 bases separated the two germline ends. The CDR3 is made up of 13 amino acids. Germline V gene data show CDR1 as SEHNR and CDR2 as FQNEAQ (reference sequence).

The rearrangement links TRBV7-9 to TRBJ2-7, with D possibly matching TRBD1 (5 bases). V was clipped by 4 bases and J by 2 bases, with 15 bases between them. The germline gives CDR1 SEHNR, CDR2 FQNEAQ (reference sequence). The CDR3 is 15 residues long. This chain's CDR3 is CASSSPWTLTYEQYF. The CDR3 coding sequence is TGTGCCAGCAGCTCCCCGTGGACACTTACCTACGAGCAGTACTTC.

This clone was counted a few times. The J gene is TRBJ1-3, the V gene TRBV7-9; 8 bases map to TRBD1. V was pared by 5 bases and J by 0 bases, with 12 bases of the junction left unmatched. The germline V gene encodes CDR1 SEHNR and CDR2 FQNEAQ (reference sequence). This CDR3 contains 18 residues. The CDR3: CASSIQGVLGPSGNTIYF. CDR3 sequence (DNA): TGTGCCAGCAGCATACAGGGGGTTCTAGGTCCCTCTGGAAACACCATATATTTT.

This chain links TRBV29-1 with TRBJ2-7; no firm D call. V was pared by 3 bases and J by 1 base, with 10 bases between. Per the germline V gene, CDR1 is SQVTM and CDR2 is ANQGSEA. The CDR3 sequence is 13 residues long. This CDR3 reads CSVEGPTSYEQYF. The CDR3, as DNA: TGCAGCGTTGAGGGCCCTACTTCCTACGAGCAGTACTTC.

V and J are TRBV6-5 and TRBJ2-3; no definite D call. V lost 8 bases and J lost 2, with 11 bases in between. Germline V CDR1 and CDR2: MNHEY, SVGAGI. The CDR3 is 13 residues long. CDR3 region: CASGRDTTDTQYF. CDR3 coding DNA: TGTGCCAGCGGGCGAGACACCACAGATACGCAGTATTTT.

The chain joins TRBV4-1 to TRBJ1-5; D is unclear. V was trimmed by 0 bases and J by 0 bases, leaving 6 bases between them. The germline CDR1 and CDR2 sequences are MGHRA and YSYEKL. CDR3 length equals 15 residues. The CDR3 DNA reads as TGCGCCAGCAGCCAAGAAGGGATTAGCAATCAGCCCCAGCATTTT. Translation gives CASSQEGISNQPQHF.